What follows describes a single T cell receptor beta chain. At the DNA level, this CDR3 is encoded by other sequences in the same sample as well. As originally analysed: Reference gene primer amplification gave nucleated cell count estimates. The assay was immunoSEQ multiplex PCR, and TCRdb's table has in-frame clones only and misses some. Clone size and V and J calls were adopted from that table, with D and trimming inferred from the DNA. The sample has 29,000 or so clones, 70% to 90% seen once. The record originates from a study of blood T cell repertoires in COVID-19. Across the study: The origin of the acute and convalescent COVID-19 samples was the United States, Italy and Spain.

Germline lookup yields CDR1 MNHEY and CDR2 SMNVEV (reference sequence). Trimming cost V 2 bases and J 2 bases, with 6 bases left between them. The CDR3 totals 13 residues. The rearrangement uses TRBV27 and TRBJ1-2; maybe TRBD1 (5 bases). The sequence was collected from a human donor in a cohort sampled during active COVID-19. The sequenced sample consisted of peripheral blood. This CDR3 is CASSLDRNYGYTF. CDR3 nucleotides: TGTGCCAGCAGTTTAGACAGAAACTATGGCTACACCTTC.